The 23 T cell receptor beta chains reported below all come from one sample, sequenced in a study of blood T cell repertoires in COVID-19. Assay: immunoSEQ multiplex PCR; the TCRdb copy retains only in-frame clones and omits some. The repertoire includes around 150,000 clones, 75% to 90% of them detected once, and roughly 2.3% sits in the top ten. Sequencing input: peripheral blood. The receptor source for this set is a man aged 65-85 years with acute or convalescent COVID-19.

This clone was observed a single time. This chain links TRBV29-1 with TRBJ1-2, with D perhaps TRBD1 (5 bases). V was shortened by 4 bases and J by 0 bases, with 9 bases between the two germline ends. The germline gives CDR1 SQVTM, CDR2 ANQGSEA. The CDR3 runs 13 residues. As DNA, the CDR3 is TGCAGCGTTGGGGGGACTTCTAACTATGGCTACACCTTC. It specifies CSVGGTSNYGYTF.

The chain combines TRBV2 with TRBJ2-1, with 8 bases aligning to TRBD2. V shed 4 bases, J shed 8 bases, and the junction held 10 bases outside the gene matches. Germline V gives CDR1 SNHLY, CDR2 FYNNEI. The CDR3 consists of 15 residues. This CDR3 is CASSALASGPHEQFF. The CDR3 region has the DNA TGTGCCAGCAGTGCGCTCGCTAGCGGGCCACATGAGCAGTTCTTC.

The chain recombines TRBV6-5 with TRBJ2-5; D is ambiguous. V lost 0 bases and J lost 5, with 10 bases in between. The CDR3 is made up of 14 amino acids. Germline CDR1 is MNHEY and CDR2 is SVGAGI. CDR3: CASSYSSVFETQYF. CDR3 DNA: TGTGCCAGCAGTTACTCGAGTGTTTTTGAGACCCAGTACTTC.

The V gene is TRBV28, the J gene TRBJ1-4; 11 bases match TRBD1. V trimming: 5 bases; J trimming: 5 bases; junction bases outside the gene matches: 1. The germline CDR1 and CDR2 sequences are MDHEN and SYDVKM. The CDR3 has 14 residues. CDR3 amino acids: CASSRDRGNEKLFF. The CDR3 DNA reads as TGTGCCAGCAGTAGGGACAGGGGGAATGAAAAACTGTTTTTT. Using reference TRBV28 and TRBJ1-4 for the parts outside the CDR3, the full variable domain is DVKVTQSSRYLVKRTGEKVFLECVQDMDHENMFWYRQDPGLGLRLIYFSYDVKMKEKGDIPEGYSVSREKKERFSLILESASTNQTSMYLCASSRDRGNEKLFFGSGTQLSVL.

The rearrangement links TRBV5-1 to TRBJ1-1, with 7 bases fitting TRBD1. Germline CDR1 and CDR2: SGHRS and YFSETQ. V lost 1 base and J lost 1; bases outside the gene matches: 4. This CDR3 region has 15 residues. For the CDR3, the DNA is TGCGCCAGCAGCTTGCCTCAGGGGGGGAACACTGAAGCTTTCTTT. Protein sequence: CASSLPQGGNTEAFF.

J is TRBJ2-7 and V is TRBV5-4; 7 bases line up with TRBD1. CDR1 is SGHNT, CDR2 YYREEE, per germline (reference sequence). The V and J ends lost 4 bases and 3 bases, in that order; junction bases with no gene match: 7. This CDR3 has 14 amino acids. The CDR3 here is CASSEQTGDYEQYF. DNA for the CDR3: TGTGCCAGCAGCGAACAAACAGGGGACTACGAGCAGTACTTC.

The chain employs TRBV29-1 and TRBJ2-5; D perhaps matches TRBD2 (6 bases). Deletions cut 4 bases from V and 5 bases from J, with 14 bases between. The germline V gene has CDR1 SQVTM and CDR2 ANQGSEA. The CDR3 is 13 residues long. The CDR3 region is CSVATTSRETQYF. CDR3 coding DNA: TGCAGCGTTGCTACTACTAGCAGGGAGACCCAGTACTTC.

The CDR3 sequence is CASRPTGGSEGYTF. The CDR3 DNA reads TGTGCCAGCCGCCCGACAGGGGGCTCCGAGGGCTACACCTTC. This chain joins TRBV27 and TRBJ1-2, with 10 bases matching TRBD1. V was pared by 8 bases and J by 8 bases, with 11 bases of the junction left unmatched. Germline lookup yields CDR1 MNHEY and CDR2 SMNVEV (reference sequence). This CDR3 region has 14 residues.

The V gene is TRBV10-2, the J gene TRBJ2-3; tentatively, D is TRBD2 (5 bases). The CDR3 consists of 13 residues. Germline CDR1 is WSHSY and CDR2 is SAAADI. Trimming removed 7 bases from V and 4 bases from J, with 12 bases in between. The DNA of the CDR3 is TGCGCCAGCAAAGGCGGAGGTGCAGATACGCAGTATTTT. This translates into CASKGGGADTQYF.

Written as DNA, the CDR3 is TGTGCCAGTAGTCCGACAGGGGGCGCGGTAATCGAGCAGTACTTC. Amino acids: CASSPTGGAVIEQYF. The V and J genes are TRBV19 and TRBJ2-7; 10 bases are shared with TRBD1. Losses at the gene ends were 5 bases for V and 6 bases for J; bases not matched to a gene: 10. The CDR3 covers 15 residues. The V gene's germline CDR1 is LNHDA and CDR2 SQIVND (reference sequence).

The chain links TRBV19 to TRBJ2-3; 7 positions match TRBD2. The CDR3 is 15 residues long. Germline CDR1 LNHDA, CDR2 SQIVND (reference sequence). Trimming removed 2 bases from V and 5 bases from J; junction bases left unmatched: 7. The CDR3 DNA is TGTGCCAGTAGTATAACGGGAGGTCGGGTAGATACGCAGTATTTT. Translation gives CASSITGGRVDTQYF.

The rearrangement links TRBV2 to TRBJ1-1, with D tentatively TRBD1 (5 bases). CDR1 is SNHLY, CDR2 FYNNEI, per germline. There are 14 residues in the CDR3. Trimming took 4 bases from V and 2 from J, leaving 11 bases between them. The CDR3, as DNA: TGTGCCAGCAGTGTTTACGGGGGAAACACTGAAGCTTTCTTT. Translated: CASSVYGGNTEAFF.

The table lists this clone with a few counts. The gene calls are TRBV30 and TRBJ1-1, with D possibly being TRBD1 (6 bases). Trimming removed 1 base at V and 2 bases at J, with 8 bases between. This CDR3 comprises 13 residues. Germline V gene data show CDR1 as GTSNPN and CDR2 as SVGIG (reference sequence). CDR3 residues: CAWSEQGNTEAFF. As DNA, the CDR3 is TGTGCCTGGAGTGAACAGGGAAACACTGAAGCTTTCTTT.

There are many counts of this clone. The V and J genes are TRBV7-8 and TRBJ1-1, with D perhaps TRBD1 (5 bases). Trimming shortened V by 0 bases and J by 1 base, and 15 bases separated the two germline ends. Per germline, CDR1 SGHVS and CDR2 FQNEAQ. This CDR3 has 17 amino acids. CDR3 in amino acids: CASSLAAVVGGNTEAFF. In nucleotides, the CDR3 is TGTGCCAGCAGCTTAGCGGCGGTCGTGGGGGGGAACACTGAAGCTTTCTTT.

The rearrangement uses TRBV7-8 and TRBJ2-7, with 9 bases matching TRBD1. Germline CDR1 reads SGHVS; CDR2 reads FQNEAQ. The CDR3 extends over 13 amino acids. V shed 6 bases, J shed 7 bases, and the junction held 7 bases outside the gene matches. CDR3 sequence reads: CASREPGQGEQYF. DNA of the CDR3: TGTGCCAGCAGGGAACCGGGACAGGGTGAGCAGTACTTC.

The chain has TRBV6-1 and TRBJ2-7, with D unclear. Trimming removed 2 bases from V and 6 bases from J, with 11 bases in between. CDR1 and CDR2 from the germline V gene are MNHNS and SASEGT. The CDR3 extends over 13 amino acids. The CDR3 loop reads CASSELERAEQYF. The CDR3 DNA sequence: TGTGCCAGCAGTGAACTAGAGCGAGCCGAGCAGTACTTC.

The rearrangement joins TRBV7-9 to TRBJ1-4, with TRBD1 identical over 7 bases. Germline CDR1 reads SEHNR; CDR2 reads FQNEAQ (reference sequence). CDR3 length equals 16 residues. Unmatched junction bases numbered 5, after V lost 4 bases and J lost 0 bases. CDR3 protein: CASSSNRGPTNEKLFF. The CDR3 bases are TGTGCCAGCAGCTCGAACAGGGGCCCAACTAATGAAAAACTGTTTTTT.

This clone appeared once. This chain links TRBV5-1 with TRBJ2-3, with 11 bases identical to TRBD2. Germline trimming cut 6 bases from V and 4 bases from J; bases unmatched to any gene: 4. CDR3 size: 14 residues. Germline loops: CDR1 SGHRS, CDR2 YFSETQ. The CDR3 protein is CASTTSGSSDTQYF. DNA for the CDR3: TGCGCCAGCACCACTAGCGGGAGTTCAGATACGCAGTATTTT.

V usage is TRBV19 and J usage is TRBJ2-3; D might be TRBD2 (6 bases). CDR1 LNHDA and CDR2 SQIVND come from the germline V gene (reference sequence). The CDR3 extends over 14 amino acids. Trimming removed 3 bases from V and 3 bases from J, with 10 bases in between. The CDR3 region is CASSISLATDTQYF. The CDR3 DNA is TGTGCCAGTAGTATTTCCCTAGCGACAGATACGCAGTATTTT.

The V gene is TRBV24-1, the J gene TRBJ2-7; D is possibly TRBD2 (7 bases). The ends were cut back, 5 bases at V and 1 base at J, with 20 bases in the middle. Looked up from germline, CDR1 is KGHDR and CDR2 is SFDVKD. The CDR3 has 17 amino acids. The CDR3 loop is CATSVGGLAERSYEQYF. The CDR3 coding sequence is TGTGCCACCAGTGTCGGGGGCCTAGCGGAAAGGTCCTACGAGCAGTACTTC.

This clone appeared once. DNA for the CDR3: TGTGCCAGCAGCGTGGACAGGGTCGCAGATACGCAGTATTTT. It encodes CASSVDRVADTQYF. The chain joins TRBV5-4 to TRBJ2-3; 8 bases align to TRBD1. Germline V gene sequence: CDR1 SGHNT, CDR2 YYREEE (reference sequence). After removal of 4 bases from V and 4 bases from J, the junction contained 5 bases not matched to a gene. The CDR3 consists of 14 residues.

V is TRBV6-5 and J is TRBJ2-1; 11 bases map to TRBD2. The CDR3 is made up of 15 amino acids. Per the germline V gene, CDR1 is MNHEY and CDR2 is SVGAGI. V lost 7 bases, J lost 4 bases, and 6 bases stayed unmatched. CDR3 sequence (DNA): TGTGCCAGCAAGATTAGCGGGGGGGATTACAATGAGCAGTTCTTC. It specifies CASKISGGDYNEQFF.

This chain joins TRBV19 and TRBJ2-3, with TRBD2 matching over 7 bases. Germline CDR1 LNHDA, CDR2 SQIVND (reference sequence). The length of the CDR3 is 15 residues. The V segment lost 4 bases and the J segment 2 bases; nucleotides outside the gene matches: 6. As DNA, the CDR3 is TGTGCCAGTAGTAGACCTAGCGGCTACACAGATACGCAGTATTTT. Residues: CASSRPSGYTDTQYF.